The 28 T cell receptor beta chains reported below all come from one sample, sequenced in a study of T-cell reconstitution after alpha-beta-depleted transplantation in children. The library targeted TCRbeta and was prepared with unique molecular identifiers. TCRdb called the PCR reads again in MiXCR, with one record for every CDR3 protein. The data hold hundreds of thousands of distinct CDR3 sequences, with about an eighth observed a single time. The sequences come from PBMCs, collected before TCRalphabeta/CD19-depleted stem cell transplant. The receptors here all came from a girl aged 2 to 10 with congenital amegakaryocytic thrombocytopenia, due to receive a stem cell transplant.

This clonotype came up many times. The chain uses TRBV20-1 and TRBJ2-1; D gene ambiguous. This CDR3 region has 15 residues. Looked up from germline, CDR1 is DFQATT and CDR2 is SNEGSKA (reference sequence). V was trimmed by 0 bases and J by 2 bases, leaving 11 bases between them. The CDR3 region is CSARDQYAPYNEQFF. CDR3 coding DNA: TGCAGTGCTAGAGATCAGTATGCCCCCTACAATGAGCAGTTCTTC.

This clonotype was recorded at least ten times. V and J are TRBV20-1 and TRBJ2-1; no definite D call. The CDR3 consists of 11 residues. The V gene lost 3 bases and the J gene lost 7 bases, with 7 bases spanning the gap. Germline values: CDR1 DFQATT, CDR2 SNEGSKA (reference sequence). CDR3 sequence: CSASVGNEQFF. The CDR3 DNA reads TGCAGTGCTAGCGTTGGGAATGAGCAGTTCTTC.

This clonotype was seen at least ten times. CDR3 nucleotides: TGTGCCAGCACGTTATTTGCAGATACGCAGTATTTT. Its protein is CASTLFADTQYF. The gene calls are TRBV2 and TRBJ2-3; D remains unclear. The germline gives CDR1 SNHLY, CDR2 FYNNEI. The CDR3 has 12 residues. The V and J ends lost 7 bases and 4 bases respectively, with 9 bases between them.

This clonotype appeared many times. This chain links TRBV20-1 with TRBJ2-7; TRBD1 agrees at 7 bases. Germline trimming cut 6 bases from V and 5 bases from J; bases unmatched to any gene: 7. The CDR3 has 12 residues. Germline CDR1 DFQATT, CDR2 SNEGSKA (reference sequence). The DNA for the CDR3 is TGCAGTGCGATCCGGGACAGCCACGAGCAGTACTTC. It codes for CSAIRDSHEQYF.

This clonotype was detected ten times or more. The J gene is TRBJ1-5, the V gene TRBV6-5, with unresolved D. V was cut by 0 bases and J by 2 bases, with 5 bases left in between. The length of the CDR3 is 14 residues. Looked up from germline, CDR1 is MNHEY and CDR2 is SVGAGI. The CDR3 is CASSYSLGNQPQHF. The CDR3 region has the DNA TGTGCCAGCAGTTACTCGCTCGGCAATCAGCCCCAGCATTTT.

This clonotype was detected a few times. This chain connects TRBV11-2 to TRBJ2-3; 10 positions agree with TRBD2. V dropped 1 base and J dropped 0; count of bases not matched to a gene: 7. This CDR3 is built from 18 residues. Germline lookup yields CDR1 SGHAT and CDR2 FQNNGV. CDR3 sequence (DNA): TGTGCCAGCAGCTTAGTTTCAACTAGCGGGGCTAGCACAGATACGCAGTATTTT. Its translation: CASSLVSTSGASTDTQYF.

Of note for this clonotype: A much larger clone differs from this one at a single base, so this may be a read error. The V gene is TRBV20-1, the J gene TRBJ2-5; possibly TRBD2 for D (5 bases). The CDR3 covers 11 residues. Germline V CDR1 and CDR2: DFQATT, SNEGSKA (reference sequence). CDR3 bases: TGCAGTGCTACCTACGGGGAGACCCAGTCCTTC. As protein: CSATYGETQSF.

A note on this clonotype: A clone one base away is much larger, so this may be a read error. V usage is TRBV21-1 and J usage is TRBJ2-3; the D segment call TRBD1 is taken from the table without a DNA check. TRBV21-1 constitutes a pseudogene. The CDR3 has 18 residues. This CDR3 is CACSKKVDSQGGYPTQYF. CDR3 coding DNA: TGTGCCTGCAGCAAAAAGGTCGACAGCCAAGGTGGCTACCCTACGCAGTATTTT.

V and J are TRBV5-1 and TRBJ2-7, with 9 bases identical to TRBD1. CDR1 is SGHRS, CDR2 YFSETQ, per germline. This CDR3 contains 15 residues. V dropped 4 bases and J dropped 6; count of bases not matched to a gene: 11. CDR3 loop: CASSPGQGGRVEQYF. The DNA of the CDR3 is TGCGCCAGCAGCCCGGGACAGGGAGGGCGCGTCGAGCAGTACTTC.

This clonotype was seen a handful of times. The chain has TRBV30 and TRBJ2-1, with TRBD2 matching 12 bases. This CDR3 has 13 amino acids. J gave up 9 bases and V 3 bases, and 3 bases lay outside the gene matches. Germline V gene sequence: CDR1 GTSNPN, CDR2 SVGIG (reference sequence). CDR3 amino acids: CAWRLAGGGEQFF. DNA of the CDR3: TGTGCCTGGAGACTAGCGGGAGGCGGTGAGCAGTTCTTC.

The sample holds a few counts of this clonotype. The chain uses TRBV5-1 and TRBJ2-1, with 11 bases aligning to TRBD2. Germline V gene sequence: CDR1 SGHRS, CDR2 YFSETQ. This CDR3 is built from 15 residues. The trim removed 4 bases at V and 4 bases at J, leaving 4 bases unmatched. CDR3 region: CASSGGLAVYNEQFF. DNA of the CDR3: TGCGCCAGCAGCGGGGGACTAGCGGTTTACAATGAGCAGTTCTTC.

This chain connects TRBV3-1 to TRBJ2-1; 10 positions agree with TRBD2. Germline CDR1 reads LGHDT; CDR2 reads YNNKEL (reference sequence). V was pared by 3 bases and J by 5 bases, with 4 bases of the junction left unmatched. This CDR3 comprises 15 residues. DNA for the CDR3: TGTGCCAGCAGCCAGGGAGCGGGGGGGAACAATGAGCAGTTCTTC. Its protein product is CASSQGAGGNNEQFF.

In this sample, this clonotype turned up many times. This chain joins TRBV6-1 and TRBJ2-1, with D possibly TRBD1 on 6 matching bases. CDR3 length: 13 amino acids. V lost 9 bases to trimming and J lost 2 bases, with 11 bases between them. Germline CDR1 MNHNS, CDR2 SASEGT. This chain's CDR3 is CASRKGAYNEQFF. The DNA of the CDR3 is TGTGCCAGTCGGAAGGGGGCCTACAATGAGCAGTTCTTC.

The chain combines TRBV20-1 with TRBJ2-5; 7 bases agree with TRBD1. Germline trimming cut 6 bases from V and 1 base from J; bases unmatched to any gene: 11. The CDR3 consists of 15 residues. The germline V gene has CDR1 DFQATT and CDR2 SNEGSKA (reference sequence). CDR3 sequence (DNA): TGCAGTGCGCGTGGGACAGCAACGTTCCAAGAGACCCAGTACTTC. Its protein is CSARGTATFQETQYF.

This chain joins TRBV7-9 and TRBJ2-1; TRBD1 agrees at 8 bases. V trimming: 0 bases; J trimming: 5 bases; junction bases outside the gene matches: 3. Germline CDR1 and CDR2: SEHNR and FQNEAQ (reference sequence). CDR3 length: 15 residues. Here the CDR3 DNA reads TGTGCCAGCAGCTTAGCACAGGGGGGACACAATGAGCAGTTCTTC. Amino acid sequence: CASSLAQGGHNEQFF. Full variable domain (missing parts from reference TRBV7-9 and TRBJ2-1): DTGVSQNPRHKITKRGQNVTFRCDPISEHNRLYWYRQTLGQGPEFLTYFQNEAQLEKSRLLSDRFSAERPKGSFSTLEIQRTEQGDSAMYLCASSLAQGGHNEQFFGPGTRLTVL.

The chain's CDR3 is CSVTLRGGTQYF. Written as DNA, the CDR3 is TGCAGCGTGACCCTTAGAGGCGGTACGCAGTATTTT. The chain uses TRBV29-1 and TRBJ2-3; D ambiguous. This CDR3 comprises 12 residues. V lost 6 bases and J 8 bases, leaving 15 bases between the germline ends. CDR1 and CDR2 (germline): SQVTM, ANQGSEA.

This clonotype has only a few counts. V usage is TRBV5-1 and J usage is TRBJ1-2; no definite D call. Between the trimmed V and J ends, which lost 4 bases and 2 bases, there was a span of 9 bases. The length of the CDR3 is 13 residues. Germline V gives CDR1 SGHRS, CDR2 YFSETQ. CDR3 in amino acids: CASSRAGNYGYTF. The CDR3 region has the DNA TGCGCCAGCAGCCGGGCCGGGAACTATGGCTACACCTTC.

A word on this clonotype: A much bigger clone sits one base away, suggesting this may be a read error. V is TRBV5-1 and J is TRBJ2-3; 13 nucleotides agree with TRBD2. The CDR3 totals 16 residues. From germline, CDR1 is SGHRS and CDR2 YFSETQ. CDR3 DNA: TGCGCCAGCAGCTCAAGTGGACTAGCGGGAGTGGATACGCCGTATTTT. Translating gives CASSSSGLAGVDTPYF.

The genes are TRBV7-9 and TRBJ2-1; D ambiguous. V was pared by 6 bases and J by 3 bases, with 18 bases between. CDR1 and CDR2 from the germline V gene are SEHNR and FQNEAQ (reference sequence). This CDR3 region has 16 residues. Here the CDR3 reads CASSRRTVQGYNEQFF. Here the CDR3 DNA reads TGTGCCAGCAGTAGGAGAACTGTTCAAGGCTACAATGAGCAGTTCTTC.

On this clonotype itself: The junction departs from germline at one end; a sequencing error may be responsible. V and J are TRBV4-2 and TRBJ1-5, with 8 bases identical to TRBD1. The V gene's germline CDR1 is LGHNA and CDR2 YNFKEQ. The CDR3 runs 16 residues. CDR3 bases: TGTGCCAGCAGCCAAGGTTCCGGACAGGGATTTCAGCCCCAGCTTTTT. This translates into CASSQGSGQGFQPQLF.

This clonotype has a count of ten or more. A junction end diverges from the germline sequence, so it may reflect a read error. This chain uses TRBV5-1 with TRBJ1-6; D remains unclear. This CDR3 is 12 amino acids long. Germline V gives CDR1 SGHRS, CDR2 YFSETQ. The CDR3 sequence is CASSLGGSPLHF. In DNA, the CDR3 is TGTGCCAGCAGTTTAGGTGGATCACCCCTCCACTTT.

This clonotype was counted at least ten times. The rearrangement uses TRBV6-1 and TRBJ2-3; the match to TRBD2 covers 13 bases. With 6 bases clipped from V and 7 bases from J, the junction kept 10 bases outside the gene matches. The CDR3 totals 16 residues. Germline lookup yields CDR1 MNHNS and CDR2 SASEGT. DNA for the CDR3: TGTGCCAGCAGCCCGAAACTAGCGGGAGGGCCAAATACGCAGTATTTT. This codes for CASSPKLAGGPNTQYF.

The chain joins TRBV21-1 to TRBJ1-1. TRBV21-1 represents a pseudogene. CDR3 size: 14 residues. The CDR3 spells CASSKRKGDTEAFF. The CDR3 DNA follows: TGTGCCAGCAGCAAGAGGAAGGGAGACACTGAAGCTTTCTTT.

In its sample, this clonotype was seen many times. The chain links TRBV5-1 to TRBJ1-1; perhaps TRBD1 as D (5 bases). This CDR3 is built from 18 residues. CDR1 is SGHRS and CDR2 is YFSETQ in the germline V gene. Deletions cut 0 bases from V and 4 bases from J, with 22 bases between. DNA of the CDR3: TGCGCCAGCAGCTTGGTTGGGGATTCAGGGCTGGTCGGCACTGAAGCTTTCTTT. It is translated as CASSLVGDSGLVGTEAFF.

In its sample, this clonotype was seen many times. This chain connects TRBV20-1 to TRBJ2-1; D not certain. V was shortened by 7 bases and J by 0 bases, with 7 bases between the two germline ends. The V gene's germline CDR1 is DFQATT and CDR2 SNEGSKA (reference sequence). The CDR3 is made up of 12 amino acids. CDR3 nucleotides: TGCAGTGGAAGCCGCTCCTACAATGAGCAGTTCTTC. It codes for CSGSRSYNEQFF.

This clonotype was seen many times. The chain combines TRBV12-3 or TRBV12-4 with TRBJ2-2, with D hard to call. This CDR3 spans 14 amino acids. V was shortened by 7 bases and J by 3 bases, with 12 bases between the two germline ends. CDR3 nucleotides: TGTGCCAGCACACTGGAGACGGACACCGGGGAGCTGTTTTTT. It specifies CASTLETDTGELFF.

The V call is TRBV12-3 or TRBV12-4, the J call TRBJ2-1; D may be TRBD1 (6 bases). This CDR3 is 14 amino acids long. V lost 7 bases and J 2 bases, leaving 12 bases between the germline ends. The CDR3: CASNWGHPYNEQFF. CDR3 nucleotides: TGTGCCAGCAACTGGGGACACCCCTACAATGAGCAGTTCTTC.

This clonotype was picked up a small number of times. The rearrangement joins TRBV18 to TRBJ2-3, with a possible D match to TRBD1 (6 bases). With 3 bases removed from V and 1 base from J, the gap between germline ends came to 20 bases. Germline V lookup: CDR1 KGHSH, CDR2 LQKENI. This CDR3 is 18 amino acids long. The CDR3 sequence is CASSPPPQQGKRTDTQYF. CDR3 sequence (DNA): TGTGCCAGCTCACCTCCCCCCCAACAGGGAAAGCGCACAGATACGCAGTATTTT.